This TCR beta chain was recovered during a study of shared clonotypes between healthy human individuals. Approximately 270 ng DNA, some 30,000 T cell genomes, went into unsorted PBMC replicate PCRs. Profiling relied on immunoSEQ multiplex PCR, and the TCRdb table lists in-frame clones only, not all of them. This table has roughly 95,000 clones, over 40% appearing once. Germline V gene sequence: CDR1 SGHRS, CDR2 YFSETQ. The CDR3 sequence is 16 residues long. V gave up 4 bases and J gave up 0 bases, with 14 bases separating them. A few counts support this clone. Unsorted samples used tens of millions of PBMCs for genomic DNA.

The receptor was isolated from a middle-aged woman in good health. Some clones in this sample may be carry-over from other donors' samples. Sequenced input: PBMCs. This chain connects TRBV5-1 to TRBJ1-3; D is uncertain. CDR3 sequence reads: CASSDPTLSSGNTIYF. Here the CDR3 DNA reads TGCGCCAGCAGCGACCCGACTCTCAGCTCTGGAAACACCATATATTTT.